The 27 T cell receptor beta chains presented below share a single source sample, sequenced in a study of cytomegalovirus exposure and HLA in healthy donors. In the PCR, 60 Vbeta and 13 Jbeta primers were used. The repertoire was sequenced with immunoSEQ multiplex PCR; TCRdb's copy has only in-frame clones and lacks some. Of approximately 100,000 clones in the sample, roughly four fifths were seen once. The specimen was PBMCs. Receptor source: a man in his fifties or sixties in good health and CMV-seronegative.

The CDR3 loop reads CASSSSGSDTQYF. The CDR3 DNA reads TGTGCCAGCAGCTCTAGCGGGTCAGATACGCAGTATTTT. The chain is built from TRBV5-4 and TRBJ2-3, with 8 bases matching TRBD2. Trimming took 3 bases from V and 4 from J; bases not matched to a gene: 1. The CDR3 is 13 residues long. CDR1 is SGHNT and CDR2 is YYREEE in the germline V gene (reference sequence).

The chain links TRBV4-3 to TRBJ2-7; D gene unclear. The germline V gene encodes CDR1 LGHNA and CDR2 YSLEER. The CDR3 is made up of 15 amino acids. The V and J ends lost 0 bases and 4 bases respectively, with 13 bases between them. The CDR3, as DNA: TGCGCCAGCAGCCAAGATTTATCACGGGTGTACGAGCAGTACTTC. Its translation: CASSQDLSRVYEQYF.

V is TRBV30 and J is TRBJ1-5; D ambiguous. V lost 0 bases and J 1 base, leaving 4 bases between the germline ends. CDR1 and CDR2 from the germline V gene are GTSNPN and SVGIG (reference sequence). This CDR3 has 13 amino acids. This CDR3 reads CAWSVGSNQPQHF. The CDR3 DNA sequence: TGTGCCTGGAGTGTGGGCAGCAATCAGCCCCAGCATTTT.

The V gene is TRBV2, the J gene TRBJ1-2; no firm D call. V lost 7 bases, J lost 1 base, and 10 bases lay in between. The germline gives CDR1 SNHLY, CDR2 FYNNEI. The CDR3 sequence is 13 residues long. Written as DNA, the CDR3 is TGTGCCAGCACCCAGCGGAATAACTATGGCTACACCTTC. The encoded protein is CASTQRNNYGYTF.

The genes are TRBV27 and TRBJ1-2; 7 positions agree with TRBD1. Germline-derived CDR1 and CDR2 are MNHEY and SMNVEV (reference sequence). V lost 5 bases, J lost 4 bases, and 10 bases stayed unmatched. CDR3 length equals 15 residues. CDR3 sequence reads: CASSTGTVGSYGYTF. The CDR3 DNA reads as TGTGCCAGCAGTACCGGGACAGTCGGTAGCTATGGCTACACCTTC.

J is TRBJ1-1 and V is TRBV19; D gene ambiguous. This CDR3 spans 12 amino acids. CDR1 LNHDA and CDR2 SQIVND come from the germline V gene (reference sequence). Trimming took off 5 bases at V and 4 bases at J, with 8 bases between the two ends. CDR3 region: CASSVRGTEAFF. For the CDR3, the DNA is TGTGCCAGTAGTGTCAGAGGCACTGAAGCTTTCTTT. The full variable domain, completed using reference TRBV19 and TRBJ1-1, is DGGITQSPKYLFRKEGQNVTLSCEQNLNHDAMYWYRQDPGQGLRLIYYSQIVNDFQKGDIAEGYSVSREKKESFPLTVTSAQKNPTAFYLCASSVRGTEAFFGQGTRLTVV.

This chain joins TRBV2 and TRBJ2-7; D remains ambiguous. The CDR3 runs to 15 residues. The germline V gene has CDR1 SNHLY and CDR2 FYNNEI. V shed 6 bases and J shed 0 bases, with 15 bases lying between them. The CDR3 sequence is CASSDARVSSYEQYF. CDR3 bases: TGTGCCAGCAGCGATGCCCGGGTTAGCTCCTACGAGCAGTACTTC.

This chain links TRBV7-8 with TRBJ1-1; D remains ambiguous. Germline assignment: CDR1 SGHVS and CDR2 FQNEAQ. This CDR3 has 14 amino acids. The V end was cut by 7 bases, the J end by 1 base, with 13 bases between. As DNA, the CDR3 is TGTGCCAGCACCCGGAGAGGCAAGAACACTGAAGCTTTCTTT. Protein: CASTRRGKNTEAFF.

J is TRBJ2-7 and V is TRBV28, with 7 positions matching TRBD1. From germline, CDR1 is MDHEN and CDR2 SYDVKM. This CDR3 is 15 amino acids long. V shed 4 bases and J 1 base; nucleotides not matched to a gene: 7. The CDR3 DNA is TGTGCCAGCAGTTCCACTGACAGGGTTTCCTACGAGCAGTACGTC. It encodes CASSSTDRVSYEQYV.

The chain links TRBV4-1 to TRBJ1-5; possible D gene TRBD1, 5 bases. V was trimmed by 6 bases and J by 7 bases, leaving 22 bases between them. The germline V gene encodes CDR1 MGHRA and CDR2 YSYEKL. The CDR3 contains 16 residues. CDR3: CASSMEPGLGNQPQHF. CDR3 DNA sequence: TGCGCCAGCAGTATGGAACCGGGACTGGGTAACCAGCCCCAGCATTTT.

DNA for the CDR3: TGTGCCAGCAACCCCGGACAGGGAATGTACAATGAGCAGTTCTTC. The encoded protein is CASNPGQGMYNEQFF. V and J are TRBV6-5 and TRBJ2-1, with 8 bases fitting TRBD1. Germline values: CDR1 MNHEY, CDR2 SVGAGI. Unmatched junction bases numbered 9, after V lost 7 bases and J lost 4 bases. This CDR3 region has 15 residues.

The CDR3 reads CASSSGLGVSPLHF. CDR3 coding DNA: TGTGCCAGCAGCTCGGGACTGGGGGTGTCACCCCTCCACTTT. The chain joins TRBV7-2 to TRBJ1-6; D is perhaps TRBD1 (5 bases). V lost 4 bases and J 10 bases, leaving 14 bases between the germline ends. The CDR3 has 14 residues. CDR1 and CDR2 from the germline V gene are SGHTA and FQGNSA.

The genes are TRBV28 and TRBJ2-5, with 8 positions matching TRBD2. Germline lookup yields CDR1 MDHEN and CDR2 SYDVKM. V lost 6 bases and J lost 0; bases outside the gene matches: 3. The CDR3 is 14 residues long. The CDR3 protein is CASRPGGDQETQYF. The CDR3 DNA follows: TGTGCCAGCAGGCCCGGGGGGGACCAAGAGACCCAGTACTTC. Based on the CDR3 plus reference TRBV28 and TRBJ2-5, the full variable domain is DVKVTQSSRYLVKRTGEKVFLECVQDMDHENMFWYRQDPGLGLRLIYFSYDVKMKEKGDIPEGYSVSREKKERFSLILESASTNQTSMYLCASRPGGDQETQYFGPGTRLLVL.

The rearrangement uses TRBV5-6 and TRBJ1-3; possible D gene TRBD1, 6 bases. Germline CDR1 and CDR2: SGHDT and YYEEEE. This CDR3 is 16 amino acids long. V gave up 1 base and J gave up 0 bases, with 11 bases separating them. The CDR3 DNA reads TGTGCCAGCAGCTTGAAGTGGACAGCCTCTGGAAACACCATATATTTT. It translates to CASSLKWTASGNTIYF.

The chain carries TRBV5-1 and TRBJ2-1; D is ambiguous. The CDR3 spans 12 residues. V shed 4 bases and J shed 5 bases, with 7 bases lying between them. Germline assignment: CDR1 SGHRS and CDR2 YFSETQ. CDR3 nucleotides: TGCGCCAGCAGCAGCCCTAACAATGAGCAGTTCTTC. It yields the protein CASSSPNNEQFF. The full variable domain, with the rest looked up from reference TRBV5-1 and TRBJ2-1, is KAGVTQTPRYLIKTRGQQVTLSCSPISGHRSVSWYQQTPGQGLQFLFEYFSETQRNKGNFPGRFSGRQFSNSRSEMNVSTLELGDSALYLCASSSPNNEQFFGPGTRLTVL.

The chain uses TRBV18 and TRBJ1-1; 8 bases are a match to TRBD1. The CDR3 spans 14 residues. The V gene end was trimmed by 2 bases and the J gene end by 5 bases; junction bases not matched to a gene: 4. Germline CDR1 and CDR2: KGHSH and LQKENI. The DNA for the CDR3 is TGTGCCAGCTCACCAGGACAGGGTGAGACTGAAGCTTTCTTT. It codes for CASSPGQGETEAFF. Filled out from reference TRBV18 and TRBJ1-1, the complete variable domain reads NAGVMQNPRHLVRRRGQEARLRCSPMKGHSHVYWYRQLPEEGLKFMVYLQKENIIDESGMPKERFSAEFPKEGPSILRIQQVVRGDSAAYFCASSPGQGETEAFFGQGTRLTVV.

This clone was seen a handful of times. The CDR3 protein is CSVRGPSDYNEQFF. The CDR3 DNA reads as TGCAGCGTTAGAGGTCCTAGCGACTACAATGAGCAGTTCTTC. J is TRBJ2-1 and V is TRBV29-1, with D maybe TRBD2 (6 bases). The CDR3 totals 14 residues. Between the trimmed V and J ends, which lost 5 bases and 3 bases, there was a span of 14 bases. CDR1 SQVTM and CDR2 ANQGSEA come from the germline V gene.

The chain recombines TRBV5-4 with TRBJ2-1; weak D call: TRBD2 (6 bases). The CDR3 contains 19 residues. From germline, CDR1 is SGHNT and CDR2 YYREEE (reference sequence). V lost 4 bases to trimming and J lost 0 bases, with 23 bases between them. Here the CDR3 DNA reads TGTGCCAGCAGCACCCGGACGGGGGTCGGGCGGGGCTCCTACAATGAGCAGTTCTTC. Translating it yields CASSTRTGVGRGSYNEQFF.

V and J are TRBV5-1 and TRBJ2-2, with D hard to call. V was trimmed by 3 bases and J by 3 bases, leaving 12 bases between them. This CDR3 has 15 residues. Germline lookup yields CDR1 SGHRS and CDR2 YFSETQ. The CDR3 region has the DNA TGCGCCAGCAGCTATAGCTTTTCGGACACCGGGGAGCTGTTTTTT. Translated: CASSYSFSDTGELFF.

CDR3 in amino acids: CASRDRQTRYTF. DNA of the CDR3: TGTGCCAGCAGGGATCGACAGACCCGCTACACCTTC. This chain joins TRBV28 and TRBJ1-2; possibly TRBD1 for D (5 bases). This CDR3 spans 12 amino acids. Germline assignment: CDR1 MDHEN and CDR2 SYDVKM. Trimming pared 6 bases from V and 9 bases from J, leaving 14 bases between.

The chain has TRBV28 and TRBJ1-5; no clear D gene. This CDR3 spans 13 amino acids. With 3 bases removed from V and 15 bases from J, the gap between germline ends came to 18 bases. In germline, CDR1 is MDHEN, CDR2 SYDVKM. In DNA form, the CDR3 reads TGTGCCAGCAGTTTGCCCACCCTAGACGTGTTGCATTTT. It codes for CASSLPTLDVLHF. The variable domain in full, completed from reference TRBV28 and TRBJ1-5, reads DVKVTQSSRYLVKRTGEKVFLECVQDMDHENMFWYRQDPGLGLRLIYFSYDVKMKEKGDIPEGYSVSREKKERFSLILESASTNQTSMYLCASSLPTLDVLHFGDGTRLSIL.

This chain links TRBV10-3 with TRBJ1-5, with a tentative D call TRBD1 (6 bases). The germline V gene has CDR1 ENHRY and CDR2 SYGVKD. Trimming pared 11 bases from V and 1 base from J, leaving 18 bases between. CDR3 length equals 15 residues. CDR3 DNA: TGTGCCTCCCAAGGGGGAGACATGAGCAATCAGCCCCAGCATTTT. This codes for CASQGGDMSNQPQHF.

The chain links TRBV19 to TRBJ2-1; 7 bases map to TRBD1. The CDR3 has 13 amino acids. In germline, CDR1 is LNHDA, CDR2 SQIVND (reference sequence). The V gene end was trimmed by 6 bases and the J gene end by 8 bases; junction bases not matched to a gene: 7. Here the CDR3 DNA reads TGTGCCAGTAGACGGCAGGGGGTCGATGAGCAGTTCTTC. Translating it yields CASRRQGVDEQFF.

V is TRBV11-3 and J is TRBJ2-3, with 7 bases identical to TRBD2. This CDR3 is 13 amino acids long. From germline, CDR1 is SGHNT and CDR2 YENEEA. V was clipped by 5 bases and J by 6 bases; unmatched bases: 5. CDR3 region: CASSLGRDDTQYF. DNA of the CDR3: TGTGCCAGCAGCCTGGGGAGGGATGATACGCAGTATTTT.

The genes are TRBV5-4 and TRBJ2-3, with D possibly TRBD1 on 6 matching bases. V lost 5 bases and J 4 bases, leaving 17 bases between the germline ends. CDR1 is SGHNT and CDR2 is YYREEE in the germline V gene (reference sequence). The length of the CDR3 is 15 residues. The CDR3 nucleotides are TGTGCCAGCAGTCGACAGGTCCTGGGTTCAGATACGCAGTATTTT. Translated: CASSRQVLGSDTQYF.

This chain uses TRBV25-1 with TRBJ2-7; maybe TRBD2 (6 bases). Per the germline V gene, CDR1 is MGHDK and CDR2 is SYGVNS. The CDR3 is 15 residues long. Between the trimmed V and J ends, which lost 1 base and 1 base, there was a span of 11 bases. This CDR3 reads CASSELEGSSYEQYF. CDR3 coding DNA: TGTGCCAGCAGTGAATTGGAGGGGTCTTCCTACGAGCAGTACTTC.

The chain combines TRBV7-8 with TRBJ1-2; D ambiguous. Between the trimmed V and J ends, which lost 1 base and 4 bases, there was a span of 13 bases. This CDR3 spans 15 amino acids. Germline V gene sequence: CDR1 SGHVS, CDR2 FQNEAQ. Here the CDR3 reads CASSLDLRRFYGYTF. In DNA form, the CDR3 reads TGTGCCAGCAGCTTAGACCTCAGGAGGTTCTATGGCTACACCTTC.